A selection of T cell receptor beta chains follows, all from one sample in a study of T cells in localized non-small cell lung cancer. TCRdb's table, derived via immunoSEQ multiplex PCR, lists solely in-frame clones and lacks some. The sample yields approximately 50,000 clones, 70% to 90% seen once. The sequenced sample was PBMCs, obtained before any cancer treatment. All receptors come from a man between 40 and 70 years old with stage II lung adenocarcinoma. Each CDR3 is given with its conserved first and last residue. Each record gives: D gene, clone size, J gene, V gene, CDR3 protein, CDR3 DNA. The D gene is left open where the match is weak. Size tells how often a clone was seen (once, few, many) or the class of an expanded clone, and some rows leave it out.

- | few | TRBJ1-6 | TRBV5-6 | CASSFRGGYSYNSPLHF | TGTGCCAGCAGCTTCCGGGGGGGCTATTCCTATAATTCACCCCTCCACTTT
TRBD1 | - | TRBJ2-6 | TRBV11-2 | CASSLIRGPNVLTF | TGTGCCAGCAGCTTAATAAGGGGGCCCAACGTCCTGACTTTC
- | - | TRBJ2-5 | TRBV4-1 | CASSQDPGNQETQYF | TGCGCCAGCAGCCAAGATCCGGGCAACCAAGAGACCCAGTACTTC
- | - | TRBJ1-6 | TRBV7-3 | CASSAYRNSPLHF | TGTGCCAGCAGCGCATACAGAAATTCACCCCTCCACTTT
TRBD1 | - | TRBJ1-6 | TRBV6-5 | CASSLTGGFSPLHF | TGTGCCAGCAGCCTTACAGGGGGTTTTTCACCCCTCCACTTT
- | few | TRBJ1-1 | TRBV27 | CASSSANTEAFF | TGTGCCAGCAGTTCAGCAAACACTGAAGCTTTCTTT
TRBD1 | - | TRBJ1-4 | TRBV15 | CATSRRRGHRQGGEKLFF | TGTGCCACCAGCAGGAGAAGAGGTCATAGACAGGGAGGCGAAAAACTGTTTTTT
- | - | TRBJ1-2 | TRBV7-8 | CASSSLFETDHGYTF | TGTGCCAGCAGCTCCCTTTTTGAGACAGACCATGGCTACACCTTC
- | - | TRBJ2-3 | TRBV10-3 | CAISEGAGRTDTQYF | TGTGCCATCAGTGAGGGGGCAGGGAGGACAGATACGCAGTATTTT
- | once | TRBJ1-3 | TRBV7-2 | CASSLSFGASLGTIYF | TGTGCCAGCAGCCTCTCCTTCGGGGCGTCTCTCGGCACCATATATTTT
- | - | TRBJ2-1 | TRBV7-2 | CASSLVAGSSYNEQFF | TGTGCCAGCAGCTTAGTGGCGGGGAGCTCCTACAATGAGCAGTTCTTC
TRBD1 | - | TRBJ2-3 | TRBV10-2 | CATQPGTGITQYF | TGCGCCACCCAACCCGGGACAGGGATAACGCAGTATTTT
- | - | TRBJ1-1 | TRBV6-5 | CASSYSPGWNTEAFF | TGTGCCAGCAGTTACTCGCCAGGGTGGAACACTGAAGCTTTCTTT
- | - | TRBJ1-2 | TRBV12-5 | CASGQPSYGYTF | TGTGCTAGTGGTCAACCTTCCTATGGCTACACCTTC
- | - | TRBJ1-3 | TRBV5-1 | CASSSTPLSGNTIYF | TGCGCCAGCAGCTCGACACCGCTCTCTGGAAACACCATATATTTT
TRBD2 | - | TRBJ2-1 | TRBV19 | CASSISGLAGGRDEQFF | TGTGCCAGTAGTATCTCCGGACTAGCGGGGGGGCGGGATGAGCAGTTCTTC
TRBD1 | - | TRBJ2-1 | TRBV18 | CASSPPSGGEGNEQFF | TGTGCCAGCTCACCACCTTCAGGGGGTGAAGGCAATGAGCAGTTCTTC
TRBD2 | - | TRBJ2-3 | TRBV5-4 | CASSPRTSGTDTQYF | TGTGCCAGCAGCCCGAGGACTAGCGGCACAGATACGCAGTATTTT
TRBD1 | - | TRBJ1-2 | TRBV7-8 | CASSLLLGTDGGYTF | TGTGCCAGCAGCCTCCTCCTCGGGACAGATGGAGGCTACACCTTC
- | once | TRBJ2-5 | TRBV2 | CASSAPTSPETQYF | TGTGCCAGCAGTGCCCCTACTAGCCCAGAGACCCAGTACTTC
- | - | TRBJ2-2 | TRBV15 | CATSTRLADGELFF | TGTGCCACCAGCACGCGGCTAGCAGACGGGGAGCTGTTTTTT
- | - | TRBJ1-4 | TRBV9 | CASSLEDGENEKLFF | TGTGCCAGCAGCTTGGAGGACGGGGAGAATGAAAAACTGTTTTTT
TRBD1 | - | TRBJ2-5 | TRBV6-5 | CASSYFRQGYQETQYF | TGTGCCAGCAGTTACTTTCGACAGGGGTACCAAGAGACCCAGTACTTC
TRBD1 | - | TRBJ2-7 | TRBV7-8 | CASSLRGQGKSYEQYF | TGTGCCAGCAGTCTTAGGGGACAGGGGAAATCCTACGAGCAGTACTTC
- | - | TRBJ1-5 | TRBV6-1 | CASDRWGGRNQPQHF | TGTGCCAGCGATAGATGGGGTGGGCGCAATCAGCCCCAGCATTTT
- | - | TRBJ1-1 | TRBV5-6 | CASSLQDDSKAFF | TGTGCCAGCAGCTTGCAGGATGACTCCAAAGCTTTCTTT
- | once | TRBJ2-1 | TRBV30 | CAWSVGRVADTLGQKQFF | TGTGCCTGGAGCGTAGGCAGGGTAGCGGACACCCTAGGGCAAAAGCAGTTCTTC
TRBD1 | - | TRBJ1-2 | TRBV6-5 | CASSYRDRFYGYTF | TGTGCCAGCAGTTACCGGGACAGATTCTATGGCTACACCTTC
- | - | TRBJ2-5 | TRBV30 | CACSRTSQETQYF | TGTGCCTGCTCTAGGACAAGCCAAGAGACCCAGTACTTC
- | - | TRBJ1-6 | TRBV6-5 | CASSYSDSPLHF | TGTGCCAGCAGTTACTCGGATTCACCCCTCCACTTT
TRBD2 | once | TRBJ2-7 | TRBV5-6 | CASSLPGLASSEQYF | TGTGCCAGCAGCTTACCGGGACTAGCTTCAAGCGAGCAGTACTTC
TRBD1 | - | TRBJ1-1 | TRBV2 | CASRTGGQGTEAFF | TGTGCCAGCAGGACAGGGGGGCAGGGAACTGAAGCTTTCTTT
- | - | TRBJ1-5 | TRBV6-5 | CASSRGEKQPQHF | TGTGCCAGCAGTAGAGGGGAGAAGCAGCCCCAGCATTTT
- | - | TRBJ1-5 | TRBV6-5 | CASSSKAWESNQPQHF | TGTGCCAGCAGTTCTAAAGCATGGGAAAGCAATCAGCCCCAGCATTTT
TRBD2 | - | TRBJ2-3 | TRBV5-6 | CASSLGAGSSTDTQYF | TGTGCCAGCAGCTTGGGAGCGGGGTCTAGCACAGATACGCAGTATTTT
- | few | TRBJ2-7 | TRBV6-1 | CASSEAHEQGYEQYF | TGTGCCAGCAGTGAAGCACACGAACAGGGCTACGAGCAGTACTTC
- | - | TRBJ1-2 | TRBV27 | CASSPGYAYGYTF | TGTGCCAGCAGTCCGGGGTATGCTTATGGCTACACCTTC